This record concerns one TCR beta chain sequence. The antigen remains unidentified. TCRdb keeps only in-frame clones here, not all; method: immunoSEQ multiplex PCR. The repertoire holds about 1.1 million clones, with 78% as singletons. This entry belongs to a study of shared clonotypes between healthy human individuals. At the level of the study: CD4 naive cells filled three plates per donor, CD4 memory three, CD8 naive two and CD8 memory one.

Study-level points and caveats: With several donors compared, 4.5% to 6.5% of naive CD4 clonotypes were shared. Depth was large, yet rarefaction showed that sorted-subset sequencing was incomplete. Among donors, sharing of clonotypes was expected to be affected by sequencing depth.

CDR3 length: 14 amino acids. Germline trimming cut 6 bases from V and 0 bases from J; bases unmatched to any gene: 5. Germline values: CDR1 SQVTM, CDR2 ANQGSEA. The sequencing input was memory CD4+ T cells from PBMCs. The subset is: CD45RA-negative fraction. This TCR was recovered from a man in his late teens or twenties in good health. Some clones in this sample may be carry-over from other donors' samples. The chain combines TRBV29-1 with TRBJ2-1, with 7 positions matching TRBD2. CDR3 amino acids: CSVPRGSSYNEQFF. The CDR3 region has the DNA TGCAGCGTCCCTCGCGGGAGCTCCTACAATGAGCAGTTCTTC.